This TCR beta chain was sequenced in a study of identical twins. General study findings and limits: Analyses based on zero insertions could be partly confounded by invariant MAIT and iNKT cells. In cord blood, abundant beta clonotypes had fewer insertions; memory showed no trend.

This clonotype was counted a few times. Antigen: not known. A template switching step contributed a universal primer site, while unique molecular identifiers were present in the cDNA. In TCRdb, the 5' RACE reads were re-called with MiXCR into one record per CDR3 protein. Among some 1,600,000 distinct CDR3 sequences listed, about 31% were seen once. The germline V gene encodes CDR1 DFQATT and CDR2 SNEGSKA (reference sequence). This CDR3 contains 15 residues. Trimming removed 0 bases at V and 4 bases at J, with 15 bases between. V and J are TRBV20-1 and TRBJ1-1, with D perhaps matching TRBD1 (6 bases). Specimen: cord blood. The TCR comes from a newborn girl in good health. As DNA, the CDR3 is TGCAGTGCTAGAGAAAGGGGGACGTCAGGCACTGAAGCTTTCTTT. Translation gives CSARERGTSGTEAFF.